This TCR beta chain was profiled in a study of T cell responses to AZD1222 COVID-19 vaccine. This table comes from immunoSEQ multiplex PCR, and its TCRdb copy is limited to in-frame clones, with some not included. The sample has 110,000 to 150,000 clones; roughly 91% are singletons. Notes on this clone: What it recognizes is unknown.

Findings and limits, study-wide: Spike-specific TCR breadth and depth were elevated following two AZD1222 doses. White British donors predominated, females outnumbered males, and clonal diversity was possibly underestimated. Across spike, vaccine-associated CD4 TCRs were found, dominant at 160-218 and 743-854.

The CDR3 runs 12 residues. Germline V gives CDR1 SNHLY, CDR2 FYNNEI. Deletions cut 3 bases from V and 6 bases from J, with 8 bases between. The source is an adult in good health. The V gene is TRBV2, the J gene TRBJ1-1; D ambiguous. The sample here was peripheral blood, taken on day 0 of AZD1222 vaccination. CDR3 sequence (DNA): TGTGCCAGCAGTGAGGCGCTGGCTGAAGCTTTCTTT. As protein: CASSEALAEAFF.